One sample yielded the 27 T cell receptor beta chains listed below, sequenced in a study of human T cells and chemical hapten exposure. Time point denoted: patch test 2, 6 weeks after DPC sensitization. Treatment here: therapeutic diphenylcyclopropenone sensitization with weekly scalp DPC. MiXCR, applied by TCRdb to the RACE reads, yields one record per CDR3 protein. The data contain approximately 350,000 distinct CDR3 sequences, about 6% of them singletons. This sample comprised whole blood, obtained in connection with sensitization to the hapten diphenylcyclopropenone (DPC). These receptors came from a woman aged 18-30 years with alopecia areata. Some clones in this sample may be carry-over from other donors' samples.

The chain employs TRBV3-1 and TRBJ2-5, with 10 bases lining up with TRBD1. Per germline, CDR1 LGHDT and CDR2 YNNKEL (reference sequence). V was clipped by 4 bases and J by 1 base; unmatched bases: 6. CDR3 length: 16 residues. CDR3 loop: CASSPYWDRGQETQYF. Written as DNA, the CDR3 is TGTGCCAGCAGCCCATACTGGGACAGGGGCCAAGAGACCCAGTACTTC.

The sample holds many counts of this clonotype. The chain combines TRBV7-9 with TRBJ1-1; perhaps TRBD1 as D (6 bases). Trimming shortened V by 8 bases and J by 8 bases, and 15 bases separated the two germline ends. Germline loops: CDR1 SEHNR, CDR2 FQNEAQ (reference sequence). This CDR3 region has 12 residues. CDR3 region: CASGNPGGEAFF. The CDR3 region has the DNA TGTGCCAGCGGTAATCCGGGGGGCGAAGCTTTCTTT.

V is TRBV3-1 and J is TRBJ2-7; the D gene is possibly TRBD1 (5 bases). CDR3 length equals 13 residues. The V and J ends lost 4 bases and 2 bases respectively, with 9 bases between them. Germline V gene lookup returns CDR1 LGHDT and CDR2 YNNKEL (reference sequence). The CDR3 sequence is CASSPGSPYEQYF. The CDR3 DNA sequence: TGTGCCAGCAGCCCAGGGTCACCCTACGAGCAGTACTTC.

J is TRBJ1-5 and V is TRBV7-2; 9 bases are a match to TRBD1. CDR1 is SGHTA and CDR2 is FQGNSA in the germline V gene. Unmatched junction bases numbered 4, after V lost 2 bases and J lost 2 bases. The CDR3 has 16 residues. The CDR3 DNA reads TGTGCCAGCAGCTTATACGGGACAGGGCGCAATCAGCCCCAGCATTTT. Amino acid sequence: CASSLYGTGRNQPQHF.

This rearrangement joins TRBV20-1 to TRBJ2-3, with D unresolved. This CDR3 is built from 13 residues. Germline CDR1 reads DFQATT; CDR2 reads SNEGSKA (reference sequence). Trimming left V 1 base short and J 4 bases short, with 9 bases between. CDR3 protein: CSARGRISDTQYF. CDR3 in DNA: TGCAGTGCTAGAGGACGGATCTCAGATACGCAGTATTTT.

The CDR3 region is CSVSSRTDTQYF. As DNA, the CDR3 is TGCAGCGTTTCTAGTCGCACAGATACGCAGTATTTT. This sequence joins TRBV29-1 and TRBJ2-3; the D is unclear. Germline V gene sequence: CDR1 SQVTM, CDR2 ANQGSEA. This CDR3 spans 12 amino acids. V dropped 5 bases and J dropped 1 base, with 7 bases sitting between them.

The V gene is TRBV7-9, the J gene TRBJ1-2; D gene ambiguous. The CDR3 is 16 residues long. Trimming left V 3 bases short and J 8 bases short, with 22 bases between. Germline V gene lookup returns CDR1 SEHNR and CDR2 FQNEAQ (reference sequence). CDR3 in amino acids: CASSFSLPRTEEGYTF. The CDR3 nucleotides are TGTGCCAGCAGCTTTAGCCTTCCCCGCACCGAGGAGGGCTACACCTTC.

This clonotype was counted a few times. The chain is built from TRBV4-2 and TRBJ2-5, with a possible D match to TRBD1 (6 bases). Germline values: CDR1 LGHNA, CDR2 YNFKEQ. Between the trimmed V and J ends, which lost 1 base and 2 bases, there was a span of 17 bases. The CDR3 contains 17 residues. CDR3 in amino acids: CASSQGKFRQVQETQYF. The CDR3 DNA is TGTGCCAGCAGCCAAGGAAAGTTTCGACAGGTTCAAGAGACCCAGTACTTC.

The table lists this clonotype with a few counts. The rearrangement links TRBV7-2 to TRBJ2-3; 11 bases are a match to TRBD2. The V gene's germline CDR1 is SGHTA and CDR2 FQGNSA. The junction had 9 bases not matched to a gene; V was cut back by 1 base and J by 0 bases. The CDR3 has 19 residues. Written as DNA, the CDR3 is TGTGCCAGCAGCTTAGGATGGCTAGCGGGGGGTCTTAGCACAGATACGCAGTATTTT. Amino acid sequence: CASSLGWLAGGLSTDTQYF.

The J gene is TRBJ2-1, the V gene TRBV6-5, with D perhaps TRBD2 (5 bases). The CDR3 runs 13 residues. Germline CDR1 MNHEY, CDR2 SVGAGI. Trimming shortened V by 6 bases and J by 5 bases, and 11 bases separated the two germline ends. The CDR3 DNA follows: TGTGCCAGCAGCACACTAGAAGACAATGAGCAGTTCTTC. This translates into CASSTLEDNEQFF.

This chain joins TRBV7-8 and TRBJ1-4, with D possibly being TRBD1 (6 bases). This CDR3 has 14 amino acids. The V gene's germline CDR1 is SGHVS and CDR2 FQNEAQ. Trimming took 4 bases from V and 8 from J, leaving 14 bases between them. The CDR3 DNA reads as TGTGCCAGCAGCTCGAGGGGGGGGCAGGAAAAACTGTTTTTT. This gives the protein CASSSRGGQEKLFF.

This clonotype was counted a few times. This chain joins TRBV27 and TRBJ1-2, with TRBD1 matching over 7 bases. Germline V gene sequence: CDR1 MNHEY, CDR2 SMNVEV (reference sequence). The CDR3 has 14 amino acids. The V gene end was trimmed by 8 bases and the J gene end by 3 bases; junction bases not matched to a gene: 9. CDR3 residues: CASGAGQGDYGYTF. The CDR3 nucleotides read TGTGCCAGCGGGGCGGGCCAGGGGGACTATGGCTACACCTTC.

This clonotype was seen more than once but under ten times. This chain's CDR3 is CASSSGLAGGRDNEQFF. CDR3 DNA: TGTGCTAGTTCGTCGGGACTAGCGGGGGGGCGCGACAATGAGCAGTTCTTC. V gene TRBV12-5 combines with J gene TRBJ2-1; 16 nucleotides match TRBD2. This CDR3 is built from 17 residues. The junction had 9 bases not matched to a gene; V was cut back by 8 bases and J by 5 bases. Germline assignment: CDR1 LGHNT and CDR2 FRNRAP.

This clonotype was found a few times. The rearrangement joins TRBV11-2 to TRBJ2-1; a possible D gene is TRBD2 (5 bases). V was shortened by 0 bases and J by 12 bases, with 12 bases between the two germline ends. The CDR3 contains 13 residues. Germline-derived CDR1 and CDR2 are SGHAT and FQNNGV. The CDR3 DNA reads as TGTGCCAGCAGCTTAGATGGGAGTTGGGGGCAGTTCTTC. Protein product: CASSLDGSWGQFF. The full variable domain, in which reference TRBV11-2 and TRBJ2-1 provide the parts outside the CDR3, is EAGVAQSPRYKIIEKRQSVAFWCNPISGHATLYWYQQILGQGPKLLIQFQNNGVVDDSQLPKDRFSAERLKGVDSTLKIQPAKLEDSAVYLCASSLDGSWGQFFGPGTRLTVL.

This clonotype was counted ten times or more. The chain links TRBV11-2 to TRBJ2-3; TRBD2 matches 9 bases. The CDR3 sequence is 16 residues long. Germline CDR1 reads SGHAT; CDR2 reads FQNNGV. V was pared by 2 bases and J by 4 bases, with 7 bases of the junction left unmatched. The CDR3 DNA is TGTGCCAGCAGCTTAAAACTAGCGGGCTACTCAGATACGCAGTATTTT. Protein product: CASSLKLAGYSDTQYF. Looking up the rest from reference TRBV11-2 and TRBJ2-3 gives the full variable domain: EAGVAQSPRYKIIEKRQSVAFWCNPISGHATLYWYQQILGQGPKLLIQFQNNGVVDDSQLPKDRFSAERLKGVDSTLKIQPAKLEDSAVYLCASSLKLAGYSDTQYFGPGTRLTVL.

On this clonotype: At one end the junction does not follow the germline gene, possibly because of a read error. The CDR3 bases are TGTGCTAGCAGCTCCGATTCTATGAATACGCAGTATTTT. It translates to CASSSDSMNTQYF. The chain is built from TRBV7-7 and TRBJ2-3; D unclear. The CDR3 runs to 13 residues. The V gene's germline CDR1 is SSHAT and CDR2 FNYEAQ (reference sequence).

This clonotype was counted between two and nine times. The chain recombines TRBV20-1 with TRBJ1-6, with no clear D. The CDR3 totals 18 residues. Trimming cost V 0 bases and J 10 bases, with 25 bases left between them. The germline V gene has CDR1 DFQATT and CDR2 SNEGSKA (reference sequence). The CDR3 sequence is CSARDQREATGLGSPLHF. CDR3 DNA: TGCAGTGCTAGAGATCAAAGGGAGGCGACTGGGTTAGGGTCACCCCTCCACTTT.

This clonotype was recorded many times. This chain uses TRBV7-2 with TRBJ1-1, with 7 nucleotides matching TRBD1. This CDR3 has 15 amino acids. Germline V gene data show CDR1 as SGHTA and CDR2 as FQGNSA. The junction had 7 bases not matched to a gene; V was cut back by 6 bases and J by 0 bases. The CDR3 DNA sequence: TGTGCCAGCAGTTTCCAGGGGGACCTGAACACTGAAGCTTTCTTT. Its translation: CASSFQGDLNTEAFF.

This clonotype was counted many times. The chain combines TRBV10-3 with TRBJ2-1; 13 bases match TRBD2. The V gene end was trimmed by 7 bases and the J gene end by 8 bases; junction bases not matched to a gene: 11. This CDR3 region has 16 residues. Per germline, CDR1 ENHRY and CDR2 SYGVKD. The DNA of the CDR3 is TGTGCCATCACGCGACTAGCGGGGGGCCCTCTGGATGAGCAGTTCTTC. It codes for CAITRLAGGPLDEQFF.

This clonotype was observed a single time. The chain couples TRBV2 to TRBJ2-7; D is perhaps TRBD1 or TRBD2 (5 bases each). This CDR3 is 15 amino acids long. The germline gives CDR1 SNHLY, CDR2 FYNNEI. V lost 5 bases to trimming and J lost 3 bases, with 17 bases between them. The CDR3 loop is CASSTGTPNLYEQYF. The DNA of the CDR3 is TGTGCCAGCAGTACCGGGACCCCTAACCTCTACGAGCAGTACTTC.

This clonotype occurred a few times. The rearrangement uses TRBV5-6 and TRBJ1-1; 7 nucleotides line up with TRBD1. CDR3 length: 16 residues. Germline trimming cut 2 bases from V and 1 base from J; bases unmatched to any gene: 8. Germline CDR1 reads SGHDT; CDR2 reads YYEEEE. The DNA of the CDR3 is TGTGCCAGCAGCTTCAGTTCCGGGACAGCGAACACTGAAGCTTTCTTT. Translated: CASSFSSGTANTEAFF.

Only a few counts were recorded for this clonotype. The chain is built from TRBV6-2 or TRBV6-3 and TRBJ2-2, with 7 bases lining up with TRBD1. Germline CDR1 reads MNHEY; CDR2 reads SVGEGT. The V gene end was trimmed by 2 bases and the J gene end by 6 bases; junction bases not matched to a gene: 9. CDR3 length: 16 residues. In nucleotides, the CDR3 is TGTGCCAGCAGTTACCTGACGACAGGGAGTGCCGGGGAGCTGTTTTTT. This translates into CASSYLTTGSAGELFF.

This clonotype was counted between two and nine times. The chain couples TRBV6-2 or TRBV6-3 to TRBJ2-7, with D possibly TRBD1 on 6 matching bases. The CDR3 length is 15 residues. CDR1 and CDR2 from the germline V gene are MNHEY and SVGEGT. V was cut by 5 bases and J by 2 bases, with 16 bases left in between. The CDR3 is CASSIWGTPTYEQYF. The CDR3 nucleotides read TGTGCCAGCAGTATCTGGGGGACACCCACCTACGAGCAGTACTTC.

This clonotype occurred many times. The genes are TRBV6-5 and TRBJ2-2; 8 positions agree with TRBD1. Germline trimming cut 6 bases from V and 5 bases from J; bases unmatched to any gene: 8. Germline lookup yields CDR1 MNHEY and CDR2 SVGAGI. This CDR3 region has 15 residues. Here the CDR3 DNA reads TGTGCCAGCAGGGAGGGACAGGTTGGAACCGGGGAGCTGTTTTTT. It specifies CASREGQVGTGELFF.

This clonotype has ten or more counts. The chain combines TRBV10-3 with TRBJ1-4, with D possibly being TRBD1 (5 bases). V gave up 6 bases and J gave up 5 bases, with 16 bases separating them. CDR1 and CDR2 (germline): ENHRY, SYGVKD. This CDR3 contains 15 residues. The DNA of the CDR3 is TGTGCCATCAGCCCAAGTCCCTCAGGGAATGAAAAACTGTTTTTT. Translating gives CAISPSPSGNEKLFF.

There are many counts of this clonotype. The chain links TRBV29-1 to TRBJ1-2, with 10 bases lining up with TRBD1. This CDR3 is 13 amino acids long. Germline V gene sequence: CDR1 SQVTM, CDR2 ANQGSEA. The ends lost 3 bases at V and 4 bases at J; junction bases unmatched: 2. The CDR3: CSVEGTGAYGYTF. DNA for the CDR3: TGCAGCGTTGAGGGGACAGGGGCCTATGGCTACACCTTC.

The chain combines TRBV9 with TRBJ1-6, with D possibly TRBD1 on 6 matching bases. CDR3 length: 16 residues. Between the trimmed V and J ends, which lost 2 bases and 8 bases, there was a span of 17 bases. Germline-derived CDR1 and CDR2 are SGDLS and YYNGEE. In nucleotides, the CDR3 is TGTGCCAGCAGCGTGGAGAACAGGGCCTTCGATTCACCCCTCCACTTT. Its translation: CASSVENRAFDSPLHF.